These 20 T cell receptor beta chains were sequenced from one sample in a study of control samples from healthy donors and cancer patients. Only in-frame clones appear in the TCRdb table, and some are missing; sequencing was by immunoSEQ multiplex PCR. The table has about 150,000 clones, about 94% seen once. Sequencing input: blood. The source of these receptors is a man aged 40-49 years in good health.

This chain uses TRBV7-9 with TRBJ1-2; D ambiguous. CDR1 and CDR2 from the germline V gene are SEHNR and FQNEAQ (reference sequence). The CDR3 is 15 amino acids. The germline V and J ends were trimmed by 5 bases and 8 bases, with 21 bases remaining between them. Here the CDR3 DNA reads TGTGCCAGCAGCACCCCAATGGCTCCCGGGAGGGGCTACACCTTC. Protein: CASSTPMAPGRGYTF. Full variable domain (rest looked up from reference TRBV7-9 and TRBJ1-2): DTGVSQNPRHKITKRGQNVTFRCDPISEHNRLYWYRQTLGQGPEFLTYFQNEAQLEKSRLLSDRFSAERPKGSFSTLEIQRTEQGDSAMYLCASSTPMAPGRGYTFGSGTRLTVV.

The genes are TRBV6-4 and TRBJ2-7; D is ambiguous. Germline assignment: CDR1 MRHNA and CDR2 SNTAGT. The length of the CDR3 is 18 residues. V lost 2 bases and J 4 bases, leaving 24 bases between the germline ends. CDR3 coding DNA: TGTGCCAGCAGTGACCCCTGCTTCTCGACGGACCACCTGTACGAGCAGTACTTC. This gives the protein CASSDPCFSTDHLYEQYF.

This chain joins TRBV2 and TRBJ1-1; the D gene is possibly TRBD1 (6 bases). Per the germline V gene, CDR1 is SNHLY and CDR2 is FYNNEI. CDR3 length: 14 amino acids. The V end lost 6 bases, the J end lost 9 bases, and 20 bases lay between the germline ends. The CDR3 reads CASSRNGRDTQAFF. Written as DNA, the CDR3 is TGTGCCAGCAGCCGTAATGGCCGGGACACCCAAGCTTTCTTT.

In DNA form, the CDR3 reads TGTGCCAGCGGACAGGGGATCAGCAATCAGCCCCAGCATTTT. Its translation: CASGQGISNQPQHF. The chain recombines TRBV19 with TRBJ1-5; 9 nucleotides align to TRBD1. The V gene's germline CDR1 is LNHDA and CDR2 SQIVND (reference sequence). The CDR3 contains 14 residues. Germline trimming cut 9 bases from V and 1 base from J; bases unmatched to any gene: 4.

The CDR3 reads CASSEEFRPSYEQYF. CDR3 nucleotide sequence: TGTGCCAGCAGTGAAGAATTTAGACCCTCCTACGAGCAGTACTTC. The chain uses TRBV6-1 and TRBJ2-7; no definite D call. CDR3 length: 15 amino acids. Trimming removed 1 base at V and 0 bases at J, with 10 bases between. CDR1 is MNHNS, CDR2 SASEGT, per germline.

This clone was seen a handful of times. CDR3 coding DNA: TGTGCCAGTACTGTGACAGCTTCCTATGGCTACACCTTC. This codes for CASTVTASYGYTF. The chain joins TRBV19 to TRBJ1-2, with D maybe TRBD1 (5 bases). This CDR3 is 13 amino acids long. Trimming took 7 bases from V and 4 from J, leaving 13 bases between them. The germline V gene has CDR1 LNHDA and CDR2 SQIVND (reference sequence).

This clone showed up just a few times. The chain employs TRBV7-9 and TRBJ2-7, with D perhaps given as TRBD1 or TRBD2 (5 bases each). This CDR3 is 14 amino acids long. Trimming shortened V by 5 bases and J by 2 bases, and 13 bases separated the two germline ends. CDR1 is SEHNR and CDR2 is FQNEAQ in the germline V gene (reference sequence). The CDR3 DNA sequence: TGTGCCAGCAGCCCACCGGGGCCTACCTACGAGCAGTACTTC. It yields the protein CASSPPGPTYEQYF.

CDR3 sequence reads: CASIRGANYGYTF. CDR3 nucleotide sequence: TGTGCCAGTATACGGGGAGCTAACTATGGCTACACCTTC. The gene calls are TRBV19 and TRBJ1-2; D gene uncertain. Trimming stripped 7 bases from V and 0 bases from J, with 9 bases between. The CDR3 runs 13 residues. CDR1 LNHDA and CDR2 SQIVND come from the germline V gene (reference sequence).

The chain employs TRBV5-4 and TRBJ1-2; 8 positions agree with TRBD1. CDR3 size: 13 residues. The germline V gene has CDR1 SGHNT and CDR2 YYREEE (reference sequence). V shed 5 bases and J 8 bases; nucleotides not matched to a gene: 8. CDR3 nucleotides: TGTGCCAGCAGACTGACAGGGGCCTACGGCTACACCTTC. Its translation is CASRLTGAYGYTF.

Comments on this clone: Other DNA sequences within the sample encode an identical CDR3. As DNA, the CDR3 is TGCGCCAGCAGCCGGGACGGTGAAAAACTGTTTTTT. Protein: CASSRDGEKLFF. The J gene is TRBJ1-4, the V gene TRBV5-1; perhaps TRBD1 as D (5 bases). The V end lost 4 bases, the J end lost 7 bases, and 8 bases lay between the germline ends. The CDR3 is 12 amino acids. Germline assignment: CDR1 SGHRS and CDR2 YFSETQ.

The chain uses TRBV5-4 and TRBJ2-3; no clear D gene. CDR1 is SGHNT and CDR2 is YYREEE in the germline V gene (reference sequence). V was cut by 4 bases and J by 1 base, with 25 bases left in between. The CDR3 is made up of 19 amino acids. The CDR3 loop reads CASSPTRARREKGTDTQYF. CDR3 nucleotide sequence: TGTGCCAGCAGCCCTACCCGGGCTCGAAGAGAGAAAGGCACAGATACGCAGTATTTT.

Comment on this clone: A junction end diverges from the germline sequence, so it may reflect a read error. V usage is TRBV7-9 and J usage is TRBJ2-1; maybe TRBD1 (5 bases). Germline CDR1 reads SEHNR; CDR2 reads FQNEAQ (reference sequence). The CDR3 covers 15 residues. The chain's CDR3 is CASSSDWGSYNEQFF. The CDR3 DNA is TGTGCCAGCAGCTCAGACTGGGGCTCCTATAATGAGCAGTTCTTC. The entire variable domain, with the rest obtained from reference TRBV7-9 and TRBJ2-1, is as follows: DTGVSQNPRHKITKRGQNVTFRCDPISEHNRLYWYRQTLGQGPEFLTYFQNEAQLEKSRLLSDRFSAERPKGSFSTLEIQRTEQGDSAMYLCASSSDWGSYNEQFFGPGTRLTVL.

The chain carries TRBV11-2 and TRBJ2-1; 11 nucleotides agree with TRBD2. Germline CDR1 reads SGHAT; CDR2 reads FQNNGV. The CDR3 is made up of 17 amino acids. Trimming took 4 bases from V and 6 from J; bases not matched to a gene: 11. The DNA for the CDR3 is TGTGCCAGCAGCTCCTTTAAACTAGCGGGGGCCTTCAATGAGCAGTTCTTC. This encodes CASSSFKLAGAFNEQFF.

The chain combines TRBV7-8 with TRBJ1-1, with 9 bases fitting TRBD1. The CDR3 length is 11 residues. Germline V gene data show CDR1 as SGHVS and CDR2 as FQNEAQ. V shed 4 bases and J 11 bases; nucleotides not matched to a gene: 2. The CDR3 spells CASSSGTGAFF. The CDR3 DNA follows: TGTGCCAGCAGCTCCGGGACAGGGGCTTTCTTT.

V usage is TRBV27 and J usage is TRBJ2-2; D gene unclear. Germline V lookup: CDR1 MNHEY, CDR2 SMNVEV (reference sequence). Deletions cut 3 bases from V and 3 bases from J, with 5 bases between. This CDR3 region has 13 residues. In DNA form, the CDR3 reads TGTGCCAGCAGTTTGCCGTACACCGGGGAGCTGTTTTTT. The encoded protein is CASSLPYTGELFF.

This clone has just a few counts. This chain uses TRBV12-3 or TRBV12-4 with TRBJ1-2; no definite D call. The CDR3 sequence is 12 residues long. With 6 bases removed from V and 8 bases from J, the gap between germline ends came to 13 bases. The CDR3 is CASRGKGGGYTF. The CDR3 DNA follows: TGTGCCAGCAGAGGGAAGGGAGGCGGCTACACCTTC.

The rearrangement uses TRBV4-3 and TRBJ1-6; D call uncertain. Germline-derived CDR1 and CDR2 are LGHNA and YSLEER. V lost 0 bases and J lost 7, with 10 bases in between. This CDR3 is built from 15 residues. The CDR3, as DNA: TGCGCCAGCAGCCAAGATCGGGCGGTCAATTCACCCCTCCACTTT. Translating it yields CASSQDRAVNSPLHF.

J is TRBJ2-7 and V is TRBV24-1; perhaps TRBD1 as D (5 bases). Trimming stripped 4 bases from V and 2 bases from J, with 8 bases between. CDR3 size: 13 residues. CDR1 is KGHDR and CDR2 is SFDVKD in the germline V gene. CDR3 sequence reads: CATSDPDTYEQYF. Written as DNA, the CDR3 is TGTGCCACCAGTGACCCGGACACCTACGAGCAGTACTTC.

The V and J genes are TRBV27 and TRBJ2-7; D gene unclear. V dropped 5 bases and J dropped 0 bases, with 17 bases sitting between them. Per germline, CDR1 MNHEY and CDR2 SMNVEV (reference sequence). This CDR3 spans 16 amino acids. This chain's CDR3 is CASSPPPGRYSYEQYF. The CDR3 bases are TGTGCCAGCAGTCCCCCGCCGGGCCGTTACTCCTACGAGCAGTACTTC.

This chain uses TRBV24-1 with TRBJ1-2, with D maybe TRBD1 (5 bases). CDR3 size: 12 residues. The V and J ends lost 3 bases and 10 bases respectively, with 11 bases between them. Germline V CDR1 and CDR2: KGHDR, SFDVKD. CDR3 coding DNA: TGTGCCACCAGTGATCCCGGACATCTCTACACCTTC. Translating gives CATSDPGHLYTF.